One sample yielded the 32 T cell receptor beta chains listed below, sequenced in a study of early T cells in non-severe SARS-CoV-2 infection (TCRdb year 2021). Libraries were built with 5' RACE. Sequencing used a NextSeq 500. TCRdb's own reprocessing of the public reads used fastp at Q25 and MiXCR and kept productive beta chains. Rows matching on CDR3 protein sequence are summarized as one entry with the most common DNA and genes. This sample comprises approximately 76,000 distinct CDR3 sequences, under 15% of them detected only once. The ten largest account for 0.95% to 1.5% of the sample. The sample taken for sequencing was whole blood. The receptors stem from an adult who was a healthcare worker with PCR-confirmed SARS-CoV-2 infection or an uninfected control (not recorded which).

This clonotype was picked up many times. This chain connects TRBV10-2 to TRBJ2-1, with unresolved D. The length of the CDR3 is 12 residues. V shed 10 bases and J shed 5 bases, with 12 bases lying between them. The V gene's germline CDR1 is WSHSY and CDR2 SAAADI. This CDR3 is CATARANNEQFF. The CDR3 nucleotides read TGCGCCACCGCCCGGGCGAACAATGAGCAGTTCTTC.

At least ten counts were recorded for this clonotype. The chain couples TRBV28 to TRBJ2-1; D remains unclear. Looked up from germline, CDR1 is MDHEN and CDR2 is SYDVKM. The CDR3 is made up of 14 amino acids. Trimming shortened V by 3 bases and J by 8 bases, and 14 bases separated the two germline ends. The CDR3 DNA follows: TGTGCCAGCAGTTTGATTGTAGGTATGGATGAGCAGTTCTTC. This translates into CASSLIVGMDEQFF.

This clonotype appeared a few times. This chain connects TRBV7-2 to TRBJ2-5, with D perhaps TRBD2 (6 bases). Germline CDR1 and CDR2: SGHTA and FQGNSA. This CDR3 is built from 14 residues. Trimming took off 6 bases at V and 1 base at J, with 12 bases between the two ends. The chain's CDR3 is CASSFSGSQETQYF. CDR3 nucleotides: TGTGCCAGCAGTTTTAGCGGAAGCCAAGAGACCCAGTACTTC.

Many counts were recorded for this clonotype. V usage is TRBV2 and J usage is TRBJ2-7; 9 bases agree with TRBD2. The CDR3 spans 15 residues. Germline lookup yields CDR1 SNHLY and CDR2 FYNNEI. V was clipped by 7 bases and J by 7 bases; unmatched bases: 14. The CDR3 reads CASTTLLAGLGEQYF. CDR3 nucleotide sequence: TGTGCCAGCACCACGCTGCTAGCGGGACTAGGGGAGCAGTACTTC.

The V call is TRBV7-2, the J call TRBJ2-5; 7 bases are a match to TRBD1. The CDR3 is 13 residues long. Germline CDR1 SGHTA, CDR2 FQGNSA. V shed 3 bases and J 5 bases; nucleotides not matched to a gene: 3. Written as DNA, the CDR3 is TGTGCCAGCAGCTTCGACAGGGTGGAGACCCAGTACTTC. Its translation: CASSFDRVETQYF.

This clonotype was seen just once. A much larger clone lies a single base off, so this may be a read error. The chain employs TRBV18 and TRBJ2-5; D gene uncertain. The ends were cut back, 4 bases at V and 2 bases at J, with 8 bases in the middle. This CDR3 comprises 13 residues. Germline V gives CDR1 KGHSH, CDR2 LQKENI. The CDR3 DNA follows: TGTGCCAGCTCACAAAGCAGACAAGAGACCCAGTACTTC. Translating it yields CASSQSRQETQYF.

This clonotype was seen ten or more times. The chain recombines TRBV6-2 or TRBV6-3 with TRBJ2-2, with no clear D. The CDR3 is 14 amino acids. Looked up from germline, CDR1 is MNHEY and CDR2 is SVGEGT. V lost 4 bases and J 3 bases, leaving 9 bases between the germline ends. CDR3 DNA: TGTGCCAGCAGTTTCGATTCTCACACCGGGGAGCTGTTTTTT. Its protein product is CASSFDSHTGELFF.

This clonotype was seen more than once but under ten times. The CDR3, as DNA: TGTGCCAGCACCCCGACAGGGGCAACCCACGAGCAGTACTTC. It specifies CASTPTGATHEQYF. The V call is TRBV27, the J call TRBJ2-7; TRBD1 agrees at 8 bases. CDR1 and CDR2 (germline): MNHEY, SMNVEV (reference sequence). The V gene end was trimmed by 7 bases and the J gene end by 5 bases; junction bases not matched to a gene: 10. The CDR3 runs to 14 residues.

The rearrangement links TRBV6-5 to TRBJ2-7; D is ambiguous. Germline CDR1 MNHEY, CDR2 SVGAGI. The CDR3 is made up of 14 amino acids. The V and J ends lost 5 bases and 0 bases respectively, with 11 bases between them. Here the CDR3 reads CASSTHLGSYEQYF. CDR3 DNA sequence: TGTGCCAGCAGTACCCACTTGGGCTCCTACGAGCAGTACTTC.

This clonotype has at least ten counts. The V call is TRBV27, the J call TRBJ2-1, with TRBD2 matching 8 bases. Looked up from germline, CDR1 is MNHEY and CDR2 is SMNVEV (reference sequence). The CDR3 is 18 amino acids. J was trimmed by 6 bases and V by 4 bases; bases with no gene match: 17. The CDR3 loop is CASSSPPRRVAGRNEQFF. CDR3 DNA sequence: TGTGCCAGCAGTTCCCCCCCCCGCCGGGTAGCGGGGCGCAATGAGCAGTTCTTC.

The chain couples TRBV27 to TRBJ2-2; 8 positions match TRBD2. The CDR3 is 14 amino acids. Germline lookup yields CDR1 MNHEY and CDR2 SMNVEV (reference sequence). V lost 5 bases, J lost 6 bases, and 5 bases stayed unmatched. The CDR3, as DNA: TGTGCCAGCAGTCCGGGACTAGGCTCCGGGGAGCTGTTTTTT. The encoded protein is CASSPGLGSGELFF.

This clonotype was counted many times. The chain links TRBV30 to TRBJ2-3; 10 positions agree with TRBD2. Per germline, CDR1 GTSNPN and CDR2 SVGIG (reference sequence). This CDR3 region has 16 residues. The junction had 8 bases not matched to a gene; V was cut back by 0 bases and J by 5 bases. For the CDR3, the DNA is TGTGCCTGGAGTGTAATCAGCGGGAGGGCCCGAGATACGCAGTATTTT. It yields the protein CAWSVISGRARDTQYF.

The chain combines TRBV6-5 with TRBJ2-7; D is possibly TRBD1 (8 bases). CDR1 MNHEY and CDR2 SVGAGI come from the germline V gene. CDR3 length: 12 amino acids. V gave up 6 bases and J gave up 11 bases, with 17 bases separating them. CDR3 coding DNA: TGTGCCAGCAGACCCAGGACAGGGAGGGAGTACTTC. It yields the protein CASRPRTGREYF.

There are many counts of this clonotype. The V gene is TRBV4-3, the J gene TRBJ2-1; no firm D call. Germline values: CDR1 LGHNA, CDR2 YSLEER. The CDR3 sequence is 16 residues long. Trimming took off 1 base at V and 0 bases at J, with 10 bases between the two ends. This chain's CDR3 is CASSQGGLSSYNEQFF. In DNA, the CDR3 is TGCGCCAGCAGCCAAGGTGGTCTAAGCTCCTACAATGAGCAGTTCTTC.

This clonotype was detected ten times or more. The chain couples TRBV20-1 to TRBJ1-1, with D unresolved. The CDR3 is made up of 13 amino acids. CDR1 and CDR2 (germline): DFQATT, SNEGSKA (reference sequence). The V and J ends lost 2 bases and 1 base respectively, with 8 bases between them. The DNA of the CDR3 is TGCAGTGCTAGAATCGGGTGGAACACTGAAGCTTTCTTT. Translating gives CSARIGWNTEAFF.

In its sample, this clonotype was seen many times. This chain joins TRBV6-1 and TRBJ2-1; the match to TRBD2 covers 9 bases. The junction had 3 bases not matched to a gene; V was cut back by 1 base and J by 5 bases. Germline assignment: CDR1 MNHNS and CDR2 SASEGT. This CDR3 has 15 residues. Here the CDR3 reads CASSEEAGGHNEQFF. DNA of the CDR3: TGTGCCAGCAGTGAAGAGGCGGGAGGGCACAATGAGCAGTTCTTC.

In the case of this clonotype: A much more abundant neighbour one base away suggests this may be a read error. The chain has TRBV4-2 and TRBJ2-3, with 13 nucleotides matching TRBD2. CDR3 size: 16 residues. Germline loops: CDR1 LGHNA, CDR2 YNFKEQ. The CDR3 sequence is CVSSQVTSGGADTQYF. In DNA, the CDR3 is TGTGTCAGCAGCCAAGTAACTAGCGGGGGGGCTGATACGCAGTATTTT.

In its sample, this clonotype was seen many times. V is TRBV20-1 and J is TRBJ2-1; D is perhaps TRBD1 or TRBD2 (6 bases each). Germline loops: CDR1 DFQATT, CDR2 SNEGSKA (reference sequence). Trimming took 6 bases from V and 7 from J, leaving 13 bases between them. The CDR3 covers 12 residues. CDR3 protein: CSADQGRNEQFF. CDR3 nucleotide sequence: TGCAGTGCAGACCAGGGGAGGAATGAGCAGTTCTTC.

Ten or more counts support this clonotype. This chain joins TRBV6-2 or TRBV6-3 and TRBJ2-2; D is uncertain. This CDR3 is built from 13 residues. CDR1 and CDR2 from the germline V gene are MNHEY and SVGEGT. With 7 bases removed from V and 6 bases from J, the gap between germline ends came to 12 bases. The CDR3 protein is CASISRLSGELFF. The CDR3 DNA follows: TGTGCCAGCATCAGCAGACTCTCCGGGGAGCTGTTTTTT.

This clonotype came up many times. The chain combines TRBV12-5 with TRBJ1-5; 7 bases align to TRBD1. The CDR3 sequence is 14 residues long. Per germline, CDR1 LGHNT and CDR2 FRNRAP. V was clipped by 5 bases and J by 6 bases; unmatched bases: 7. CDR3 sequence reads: CASGPGGGSQPQHF. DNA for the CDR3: TGTGCTAGTGGTCCTGGAGGGGGCAGTCAGCCCCAGCATTTT.

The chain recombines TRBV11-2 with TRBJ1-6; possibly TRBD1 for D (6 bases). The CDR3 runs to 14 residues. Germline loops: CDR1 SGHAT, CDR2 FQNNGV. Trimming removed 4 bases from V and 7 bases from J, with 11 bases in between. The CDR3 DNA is TGTGCCAGCAGCTCCTGGACAGCGAATTCACCCCTCCACTTT. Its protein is CASSSWTANSPLHF.

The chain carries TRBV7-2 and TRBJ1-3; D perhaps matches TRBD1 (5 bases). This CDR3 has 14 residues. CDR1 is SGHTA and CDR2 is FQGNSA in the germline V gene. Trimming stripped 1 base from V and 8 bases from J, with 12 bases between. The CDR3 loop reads CASSLEQGRHTIYF. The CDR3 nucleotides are TGTGCCAGCAGCTTAGAGCAGGGAAGGCACACCATATATTTT.

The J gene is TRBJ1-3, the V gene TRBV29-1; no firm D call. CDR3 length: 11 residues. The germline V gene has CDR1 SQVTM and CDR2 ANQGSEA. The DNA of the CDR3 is TGCACCGTAGCCTCTGGAAACACCATATATTTT. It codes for CTVASGNTIYF. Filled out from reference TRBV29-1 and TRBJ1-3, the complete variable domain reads SAVISQKPSRDICQRGTSLTIQCQVDSQVTMMFWYRQQPGQSLTLIATANQGSEATYESGFVIDKFPISRPNLTFSTLTVSNMSPEDSSIYLCTVASGNTIYFGEGSWLTVV.

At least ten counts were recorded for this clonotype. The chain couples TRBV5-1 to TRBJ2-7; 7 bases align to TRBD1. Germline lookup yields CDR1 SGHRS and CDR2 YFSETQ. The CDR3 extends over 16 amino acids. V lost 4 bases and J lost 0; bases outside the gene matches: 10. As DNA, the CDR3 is TGCGCCAGCAGCCGGACGACAGGGACCAGCTCCTACGAGCAGTACTTC. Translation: CASSRTTGTSSYEQYF.

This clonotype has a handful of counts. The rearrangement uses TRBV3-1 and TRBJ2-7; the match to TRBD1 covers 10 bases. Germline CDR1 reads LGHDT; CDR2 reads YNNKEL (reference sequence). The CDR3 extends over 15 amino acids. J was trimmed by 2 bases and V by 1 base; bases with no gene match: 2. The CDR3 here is CASSQGTGGTYEQYF. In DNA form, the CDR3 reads TGTGCCAGCAGCCAAGGGACAGGGGGTACCTACGAGCAGTACTTC.

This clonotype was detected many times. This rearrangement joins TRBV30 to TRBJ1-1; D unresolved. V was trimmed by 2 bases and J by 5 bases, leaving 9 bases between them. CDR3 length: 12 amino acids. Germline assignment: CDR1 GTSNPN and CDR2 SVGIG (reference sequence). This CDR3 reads CAWSFGETEAFF. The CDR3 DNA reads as TGTGCCTGGAGTTTCGGGGAAACTGAAGCTTTCTTT.

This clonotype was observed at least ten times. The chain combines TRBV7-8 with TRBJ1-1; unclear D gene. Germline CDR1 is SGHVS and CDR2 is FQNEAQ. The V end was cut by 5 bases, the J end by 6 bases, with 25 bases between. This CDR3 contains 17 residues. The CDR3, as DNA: TGTGCCAGCAGCCCCCGGGGAGGGCGTGGGATAAGCGCTGAAGCTTTCTTT. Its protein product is CASSPRGGRGISAEAFF.

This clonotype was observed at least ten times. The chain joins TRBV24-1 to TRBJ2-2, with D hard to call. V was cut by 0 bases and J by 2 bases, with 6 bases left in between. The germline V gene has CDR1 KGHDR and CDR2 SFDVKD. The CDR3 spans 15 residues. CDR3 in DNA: TGTGCCACCAGTGATTTGGGGATAAACACCGGGGAGCTGTTTTTT. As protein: CATSDLGINTGELFF.

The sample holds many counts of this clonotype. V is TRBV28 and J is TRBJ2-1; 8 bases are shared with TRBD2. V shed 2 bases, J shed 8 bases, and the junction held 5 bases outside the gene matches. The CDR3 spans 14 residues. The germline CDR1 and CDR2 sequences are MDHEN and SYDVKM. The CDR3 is CASSLPGGPDEQFF. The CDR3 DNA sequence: TGTGCCAGCAGTTTACCGGGAGGGCCTGATGAGCAGTTCTTC. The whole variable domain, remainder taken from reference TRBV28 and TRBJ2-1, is DVKVTQSSRYLVKRTGEKVFLECVQDMDHENMFWYRQDPGLGLRLIYFSYDVKMKEKGDIPEGYSVSREKKERFSLILESASTNQTSMYLCASSLPGGPDEQFFGPGTRLTVL.

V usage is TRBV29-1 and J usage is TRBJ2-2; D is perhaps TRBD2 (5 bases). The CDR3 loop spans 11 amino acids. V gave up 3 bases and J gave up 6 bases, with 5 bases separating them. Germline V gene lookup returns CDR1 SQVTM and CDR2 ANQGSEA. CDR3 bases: TGCAGCGTTGACGGGGCCGGGGAGCTGTTTTTT. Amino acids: CSVDGAGELFF.

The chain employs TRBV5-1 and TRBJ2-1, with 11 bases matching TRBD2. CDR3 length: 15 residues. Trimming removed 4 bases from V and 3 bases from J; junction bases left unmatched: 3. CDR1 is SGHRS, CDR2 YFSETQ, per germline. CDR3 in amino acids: CASSKGTSGYNEQFF. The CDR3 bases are TGCGCCAGCAGCAAGGGGACTAGCGGCTACAATGAGCAGTTCTTC.

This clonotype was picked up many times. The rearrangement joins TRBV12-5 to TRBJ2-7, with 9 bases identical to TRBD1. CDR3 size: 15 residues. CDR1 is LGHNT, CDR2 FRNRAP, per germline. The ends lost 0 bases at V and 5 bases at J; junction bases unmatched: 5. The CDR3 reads CASGLVPGTGNEQYF. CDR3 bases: TGTGCTAGTGGTTTGGTACCCGGGACAGGGAACGAGCAGTACTTC.